The 26 T cell receptor beta chains listed next were all sequenced from one sample in a study of T cell responses to AZD1222 COVID-19 vaccine. This table comes from immunoSEQ multiplex PCR, and its TCRdb copy is limited to in-frame clones, with some not included. The sample records some 150,000 clones, about nine tenths being singletons. The sequenced sample was peripheral blood, obtained after recovery from COVID-19. The receptor source for this set is an adult who had recovered from COVID-19.

The chain recombines TRBV19 with TRBJ2-7; 10 bases line up with TRBD1. Trimming cost V 5 bases and J 1 base; bases outside gene matches: 2. The CDR3 has 14 residues. The germline CDR1 and CDR2 sequences are LNHDA and SQIVND (reference sequence). For the CDR3, the DNA is TGTGCCAGTAGTGGGACAGGGGTGTCCTACGAGCAGTACTTC. It yields the protein CASSGTGVSYEQYF.

This clone was observed a single time. J is TRBJ1-1 and V is TRBV18; 11 positions match TRBD1. Germline loops: CDR1 KGHSH, CDR2 LQKENI. Unmatched junction bases numbered 0, after V lost 2 bases and J lost 1 base. The CDR3 runs to 15 residues. The DNA for the CDR3 is TGTGCCAGCTCACCAGGGACAGGGGGGAACACTGAAGCTTTCTTT. Amino acids: CASSPGTGGNTEAFF.

Only one count was recorded for this clone. The V call is TRBV12-3 or TRBV12-4, the J call TRBJ2-7; D remains unclear. Trimming took 6 bases from V and 6 from J, leaving 9 bases between them. This CDR3 contains 11 residues. CDR3 bases: TGTGCCAGCAGCTTTATGGGCGAGCAGTACTTC. Its protein is CASSFMGEQYF.

The chain links TRBV6-2 or TRBV6-3 to TRBJ1-5; 7 nucleotides line up with TRBD1. The CDR3 runs 16 residues. Germline assignment: CDR1 MNHEY and CDR2 SVGEGT. Losses at the gene ends were 6 bases for V and 0 bases for J; bases not matched to a gene: 8. CDR3 DNA sequence: TGTGCCAGCAGCCTACCAGGGGGTCATAGCAATCAGCCCCAGCATTTT. Its protein is CASSLPGGHSNQPQHF.

This chain connects TRBV4-2 to TRBJ1-6; D remains ambiguous. The germline V gene has CDR1 LGHNA and CDR2 YNFKEQ. With 0 bases removed from V and 5 bases from J, the gap between germline ends came to 11 bases. This CDR3 is 16 amino acids long. This CDR3 is CASSQDKAADNSPLHF. In nucleotides, the CDR3 is TGTGCCAGCAGCCAAGATAAGGCAGCCGATAATTCACCCCTCCACTTT.

The chain is built from TRBV6-1 and TRBJ1-5; perhaps TRBD1 as D (6 bases). Germline V lookup: CDR1 MNHNS, CDR2 SASEGT. The CDR3 spans 13 residues. V was pared by 0 bases and J by 7 bases, with 7 bases between. CDR3 amino acids: CASSEAGGQPQHF. The CDR3 coding sequence is TGTGCCAGCAGTGAAGCGGGGGGCCAGCCCCAGCATTTT.

The genes are TRBV2 and TRBJ1-2; 7 nucleotides match TRBD1. Germline CDR1 SNHLY, CDR2 FYNNEI. The CDR3 covers 22 residues. J was trimmed by 0 bases and V by 6 bases; bases with no gene match: 28. As DNA, the CDR3 is TGTGCCAGCAGGGAACGCAACAGGGGCCCGGCGTCTGGGACACGGTCTAACTATGGCTACACCTTC. It specifies CASRERNRGPASGTRSNYGYTF.

The sample holds one count of this clone. The chain couples TRBV12-2 to TRBJ1-1; the D segment call TRBD1 is taken from the table without a DNA check. TRBV12-2 is recorded as a pseudogene. This CDR3 region has 14 residues. The CDR3 DNA reads as TGTGCAAGTCCCCCTGTAGGGGCGCACACTGAAGCTTTCTTT. It specifies CASPPVGAHTEAFF.

The chain combines TRBV3-1 (or the pseudogene TRBV3-2) with TRBJ1-1; 7 bases map to TRBD1. The germline V gene has CDR1 LGHDT and CDR2 YNNKEL (reference sequence). The trim removed 6 bases at V and 1 base at J, leaving 5 bases unmatched. The CDR3 has 14 amino acids. Here the CDR3 reads CASRPKGANTEAFF. The CDR3 nucleotides are TGTGCCAGCAGGCCCAAGGGGGCGAACACTGAAGCTTTCTTT.

On this clone: The sample holds other DNA sequences that translate to the same CDR3. The J gene is TRBJ1-2, the V gene TRBV12-3 or TRBV12-4, with D unresolved. CDR3 length: 12 amino acids. The V and J ends lost 1 base and 4 bases respectively, with 4 bases between them. CDR3 in amino acids: CASSLDSYGYTF. For the CDR3, the DNA is TGTGCCAGCAGTTTAGACAGCTATGGCTACACCTTC.

The rearrangement links TRBV27 to TRBJ2-2; 10 nucleotides align to TRBD1. V was pared by 6 bases and J by 3 bases, with 4 bases of the junction left unmatched. Per the germline V gene, CDR1 is MNHEY and CDR2 is SMNVEV (reference sequence). The CDR3 length is 15 residues. CDR3 residues: CASSRQGAYTGELFF. CDR3 in DNA: TGTGCCAGCAGCCGACAGGGGGCGTACACCGGGGAGCTGTTTTTT.

The chain couples TRBV6-5 to TRBJ2-1; TRBD2 matches at 10 bases. Trimming removed 8 bases from V and 9 bases from J; junction bases left unmatched: 10. Germline V CDR1 and CDR2: MNHEY, SVGAGI. CDR3 length equals 14 residues. The CDR3 region has the DNA TGTGCCAGCCAACCTAGCGGGAGTTATTCTGAGCAGTTCTTC. This codes for CASQPSGSYSEQFF.

This clone was recorded once. The V call is TRBV6-5, the J call TRBJ1-1; 7 nucleotides agree with TRBD1. Germline CDR1 and CDR2: MNHEY and SVGAGI. This CDR3 has 13 residues. Losses at the gene ends were 8 bases for V and 4 bases for J; bases not matched to a gene: 7. DNA for the CDR3: TGTGCCAGCCGCATAGGGGGCTTCACTGAAGCTTTCTTT. Its protein product is CASRIGGFTEAFF.

V usage is TRBV28 and J usage is TRBJ1-5; no reliable D call. The CDR3 sequence is 13 residues long. Germline values: CDR1 MDHEN, CDR2 SYDVKM. V lost 5 bases and J 9 bases, leaving 14 bases between the germline ends. The CDR3 sequence is CASSPSYMRPQHF. CDR3 nucleotides: TGTGCCAGCAGTCCTTCTTACATGCGGCCCCAGCATTTT.

The rearrangement links TRBV6-5 to TRBJ1-1, with D maybe TRBD1 (6 bases). This CDR3 has 15 residues. Trimming cost V 2 bases and J 1 base, with 11 bases left between them. The germline CDR1 and CDR2 sequences are MNHEY and SVGAGI. In DNA form, the CDR3 reads TGTGCCAGCAGTTACGTTGGGACATCGAACACTGAAGCTTTCTTT. Translating it yields CASSYVGTSNTEAFF.

The chain uses TRBV7-3 and TRBJ1-2; 11 bases fit TRBD1. The germline V gene has CDR1 SGHTA and CDR2 FQGTGA. The CDR3 contains 13 residues. V lost 5 bases, J lost 8 bases, and 4 bases stayed unmatched. The CDR3 DNA reads TGTGCCAGCAGCGCGGGACAGGGGGACGGCTACACCTTC. It specifies CASSAGQGDGYTF.

The CDR3 DNA follows: TGTGCCAGCAGTGAATATGGCTCTGGGGCCAACGTCCTGACTTTC. It specifies CASSEYGSGANVLTF. The chain has TRBV25-1 and TRBJ2-6; D is unresolved. The V end was cut by 0 bases, the J end by 0 bases, with 3 bases between. Germline loops: CDR1 MGHDK, CDR2 SYGVNS. The CDR3 has 15 amino acids.

The V and J genes are TRBV7-6 and TRBJ1-1; TRBD1 agrees at 7 bases. CDR3 length equals 13 residues. V dropped 7 bases and J dropped 5; count of bases not matched to a gene: 7. Germline V gene sequence: CDR1 SGHVS, CDR2 FNYEAQ. DNA for the CDR3: TGTGCCAGCATGAAGGGGGCGGGGACTGAAGCTTTCTTT. Its protein product is CASMKGAGTEAFF.

The V call is TRBV19, the J call TRBJ2-4, with a possible D match to TRBD1 (5 bases). Trimming removed 5 bases from V and 9 bases from J, with 20 bases in between. Germline V lookup: CDR1 LNHDA, CDR2 SQIVND (reference sequence). The CDR3 totals 15 residues. CDR3 protein: CASSGGQGHVGIQYF. DNA of the CDR3: TGTGCCAGTAGTGGTGGGCAGGGTCATGTTGGCATTCAGTACTTC.

A single count supports this clone. The genes are TRBV28 and TRBJ2-1; D is unclear. Germline-derived CDR1 and CDR2 are MDHEN and SYDVKM. V lost 6 bases and J lost 8, with 17 bases in between. CDR3 length: 14 residues. This CDR3 reads CASRSDWGSDEQFF. The CDR3 nucleotides read TGTGCCAGCAGGTCCGACTGGGGAAGCGATGAGCAGTTCTTC.

This clone was detected a few times. The V gene is TRBV30, the J gene TRBJ1-2; D call uncertain. V lost 3 bases to trimming and J lost 7 bases, with 9 bases between them. Germline CDR1 GTSNPN, CDR2 SVGIG (reference sequence). CDR3 length: 11 residues. The CDR3 DNA is TGTGCCTGGAGAGGATCGGGTGGCTACACCTTC. Translation gives CAWRGSGGYTF.

The chain carries TRBV11-2 and TRBJ2-2, with 7 bases identical to TRBD2. V shed 5 bases and J 1 base; nucleotides not matched to a gene: 4. CDR1 is SGHAT and CDR2 is FQNNGV in the germline V gene. The CDR3 length is 15 residues. The CDR3 here is CASSARGVNTGELFF. The CDR3 DNA sequence: TGTGCCAGCAGCGCCCGGGGGGTGAACACCGGGGAGCTGTTTTTT.

The rearrangement uses TRBV7-2 and TRBJ2-3; 9 bases are shared with TRBD2. Per the germline V gene, CDR1 is SGHTA and CDR2 is FQGNSA. The CDR3 runs 17 residues. V lost 1 base, J lost 3 bases, and 8 bases stayed unmatched. CDR3 region: CASSLVRLAAHTDTQYF. CDR3 coding DNA: TGTGCCAGCAGCTTAGTACGACTAGCGGCACATACAGATACGCAGTATTTT.

This chain links TRBV2 with TRBJ1-1; D is unresolved. The CDR3 loop spans 12 amino acids. Looked up from germline, CDR1 is SNHLY and CDR2 is FYNNEI. V dropped 6 bases and J dropped 6 bases, with 11 bases sitting between them. The CDR3: CASRDRTAEAFF. In DNA, the CDR3 is TGTGCCAGCAGGGATAGGACGGCTGAAGCTTTCTTT.

The V gene is TRBV6-5, the J gene TRBJ1-2; tentative D call: TRBD1 (6 bases). CDR1 and CDR2 (germline): MNHEY, SVGAGI. The CDR3 contains 16 residues. Between the trimmed V and J ends, which lost 4 bases and 6 bases, there was a span of 21 bases. The CDR3, as DNA: TGTGCCAGCAGTTCCGCCGGGGGGTACGGGGGCCATGGCTACACCTTC. Protein sequence: CASSSAGGYGGHGYTF.

This clone appeared a few times. V gene TRBV11-1 combines with J gene TRBJ2-2; D is unclear. V gave up 5 bases and J gave up 4 bases, with 5 bases separating them. Germline-derived CDR1 and CDR2 are SGHAT and FQDESV (reference sequence). The CDR3 length is 12 residues. CDR3 coding DNA: TGTGCCAGCAGCCAACTCACCGGGGAGCTGTTTTTT. Translated: CASSQLTGELFF.